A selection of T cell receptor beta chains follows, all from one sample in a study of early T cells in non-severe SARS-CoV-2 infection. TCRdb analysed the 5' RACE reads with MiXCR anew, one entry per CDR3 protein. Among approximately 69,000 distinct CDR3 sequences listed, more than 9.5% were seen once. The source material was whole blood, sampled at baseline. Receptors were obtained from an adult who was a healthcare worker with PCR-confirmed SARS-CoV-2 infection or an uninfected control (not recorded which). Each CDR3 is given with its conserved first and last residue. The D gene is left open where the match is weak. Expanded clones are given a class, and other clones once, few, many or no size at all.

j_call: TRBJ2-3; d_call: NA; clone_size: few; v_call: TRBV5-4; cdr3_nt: TGTGCCAGCAGGGGACGTAGAGATAGCACAGATACGCAGTATTTT; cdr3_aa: CASRGRRDSTDTQYF
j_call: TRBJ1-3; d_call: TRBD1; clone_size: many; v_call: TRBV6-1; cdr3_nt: TGTGCCAGCAGTTCAATCCGGACAGGGGGTGACATCATATATTTT; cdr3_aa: CASSSIRTGGDIIYF
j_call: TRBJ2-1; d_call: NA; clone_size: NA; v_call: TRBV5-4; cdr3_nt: TGTGCCAGCAGCTTGACCGAACGGAATGAGCAGTTCTTC; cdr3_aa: CASSLTERNEQFF
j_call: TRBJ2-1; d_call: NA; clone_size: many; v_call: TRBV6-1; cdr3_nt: TGTGCCAGCAGTGAAGGGTCGGGCGACCGCAATGAGCAGTTCTTC; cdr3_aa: CASSEGSGDRNEQFF
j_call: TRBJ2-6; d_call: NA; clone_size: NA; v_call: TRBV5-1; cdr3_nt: TGCGCCAGCAGCTTATACTCTGGGGCCAACGTCCTGACTTTC; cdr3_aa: CASSLYSGANVLTF
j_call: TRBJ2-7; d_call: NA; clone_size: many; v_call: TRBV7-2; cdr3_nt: TGTGCCAGCAGCCCGACGGCCGTGGGCGAGCAGTACTTC; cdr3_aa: CASSPTAVGEQYF
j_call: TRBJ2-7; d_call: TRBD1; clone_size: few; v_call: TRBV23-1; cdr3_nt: TGCGCCAGCAGTCAATTTAAAGACAGGGGGAAAGCGGACGAGCAGTACTTC; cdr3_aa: CASSQFKDRGKADEQYF
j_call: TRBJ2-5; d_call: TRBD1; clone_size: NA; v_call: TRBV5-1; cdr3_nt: TGCGCCAGCAGCACACAGGGGTACCAAGAGACCCAGTACTTC; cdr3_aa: CASSTQGYQETQYF
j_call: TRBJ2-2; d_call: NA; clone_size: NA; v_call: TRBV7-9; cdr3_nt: TGTGCCAGCTCAAATCCGGTGGGGGAGCTGTTTTTT; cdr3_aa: CASSNPVGELFF
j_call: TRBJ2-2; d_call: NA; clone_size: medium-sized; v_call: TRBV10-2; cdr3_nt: TGCGCCAGCAGATTGGGAACCGGGGAGCTGTTTTTT; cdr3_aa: CASRLGTGELFF
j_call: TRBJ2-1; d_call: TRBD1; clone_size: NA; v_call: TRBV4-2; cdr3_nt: TGTGCCAGCAGCCAAGAGGCCGGGACAGGGGGCAATGAGCAGTTCTTC; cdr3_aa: CASSQEAGTGGNEQFF
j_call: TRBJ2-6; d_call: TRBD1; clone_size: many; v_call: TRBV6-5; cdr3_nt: TGTGCCAGCAGTTACCGCGGACAGGGGAGGGCTGGGGCCAACGTCCTGACTTTC; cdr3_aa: CASSYRGQGRAGANVLTF
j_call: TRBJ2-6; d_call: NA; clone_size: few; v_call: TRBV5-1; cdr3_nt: TGCGCCAGCGTCGAGGGCTCTGGGGCCAACGTCCTGACTTTC; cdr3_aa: CASVEGSGANVLTF
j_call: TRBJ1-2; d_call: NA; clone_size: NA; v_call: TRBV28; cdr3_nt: TGTGCCAGCAGCCTGGGGACCGATGGATATGGCTACACCTTC; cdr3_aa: CASSLGTDGYGYTF
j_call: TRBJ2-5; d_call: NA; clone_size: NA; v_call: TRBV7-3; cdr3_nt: TGTGCCAGCAGCTTACACAGGAGAGAGACCCAGTACTTC; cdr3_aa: CASSLHRRETQYF
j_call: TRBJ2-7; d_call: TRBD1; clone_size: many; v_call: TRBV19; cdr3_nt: TGTGCCAGTAGTGTAGTCGCCGGGACAGGGACCTACGAGCAGTACTTC; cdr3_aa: CASSVVAGTGTYEQYF
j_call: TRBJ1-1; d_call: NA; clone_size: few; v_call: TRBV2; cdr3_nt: TGTGCCAGCAGACTCCGGGACATGAACACTGAAGCTTTCTTT; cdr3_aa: CASRLRDMNTEAFF
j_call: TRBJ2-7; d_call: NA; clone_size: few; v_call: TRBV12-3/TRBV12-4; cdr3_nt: TGTGCCAGCGCAAAGGGGGCCTACGAGCAGTACTTC; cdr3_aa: CASAKGAYEQYF
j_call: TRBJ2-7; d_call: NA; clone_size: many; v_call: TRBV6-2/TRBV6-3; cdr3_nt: TGTGCCAGCAGTAGAAGCTCCTACGAGCAGTACTTC; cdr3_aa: CASSRSSYEQYF
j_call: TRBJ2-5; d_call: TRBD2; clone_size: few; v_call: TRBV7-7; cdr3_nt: TGTGCCAGCAGCCCTCAACTAGCGGGGGGAGAGACCCAGTACTTC; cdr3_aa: CASSPQLAGGETQYF
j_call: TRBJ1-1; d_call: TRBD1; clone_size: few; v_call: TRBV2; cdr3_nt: TGTGCCAGCAGTGAATTCGGCAGGGGGCGTCACACTGAAGCTTTCTTT; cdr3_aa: CASSEFGRGRHTEAFF
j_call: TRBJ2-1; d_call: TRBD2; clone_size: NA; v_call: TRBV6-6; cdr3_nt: TGTGCCAGCAGTTACCCTTTAGCGGGGGGGCCGAATGAGCAGTTCTTC; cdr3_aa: CASSYPLAGGPNEQFF
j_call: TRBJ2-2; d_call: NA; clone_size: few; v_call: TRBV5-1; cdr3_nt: TGCGCCAGCAGCCCCTCCTTGGATACCGGGGAGCTGTTTTTT; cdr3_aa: CASSPSLDTGELFF
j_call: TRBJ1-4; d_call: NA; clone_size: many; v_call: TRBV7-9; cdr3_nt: TGTGCCAGCAGCTCACCCCGGCTCACTAATGAAAAACTGTTTTTT; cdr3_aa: CASSSPRLTNEKLFF
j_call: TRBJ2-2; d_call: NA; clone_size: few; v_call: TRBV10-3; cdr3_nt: TGTGCCATCAGTGAGTCTGTTAGACCTCACACCGGGGAGCTGTTTTTT; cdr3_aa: CAISESVRPHTGELFF
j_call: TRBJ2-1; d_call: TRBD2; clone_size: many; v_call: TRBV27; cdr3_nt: TGTGCCAGCAGTTTCCGCGGGAGTCGTCTCTACAATGAGCAGTTCTTC; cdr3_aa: CASSFRGSRLYNEQFF
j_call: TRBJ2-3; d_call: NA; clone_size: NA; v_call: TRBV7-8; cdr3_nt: TGTGCCAGCAGCCCCCAGGGACCACGGGATACGCAGTATTTT; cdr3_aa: CASSPQGPRDTQYF
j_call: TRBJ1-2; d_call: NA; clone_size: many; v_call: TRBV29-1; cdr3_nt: TGCAGCGTTGAAGGGCTGGGGGGCTACACCTTC; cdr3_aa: CSVEGLGGYTF
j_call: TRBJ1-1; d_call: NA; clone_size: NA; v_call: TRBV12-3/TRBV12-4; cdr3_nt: TGTGCCAGCAGTTTAGACGTCCGGACCATAAGAAACACTGAAGCTTTCTTT; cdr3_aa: CASSLDVRTIRNTEAFF
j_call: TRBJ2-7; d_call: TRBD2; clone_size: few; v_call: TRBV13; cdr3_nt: TGTGCCACCTTGACTAGCGGGAGCACCTACGAGCAGTACTTC; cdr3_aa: CATLTSGSTYEQYF
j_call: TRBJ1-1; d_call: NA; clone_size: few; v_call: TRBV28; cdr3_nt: TGTGCCAGCAGTTTGGAGCGCACTGAAGCTTTCTTT; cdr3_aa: CASSLERTEAFF
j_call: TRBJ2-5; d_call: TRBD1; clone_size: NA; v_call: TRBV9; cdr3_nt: TGTGCCAGCAGCGTGGGACAGGGAAAAGAGACCCAGTACTTC; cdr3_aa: CASSVGQGKETQYF
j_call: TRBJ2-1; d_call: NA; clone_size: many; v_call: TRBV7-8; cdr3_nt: TGTGCCAGCAGCTTACCAGGGCTTGGGGAGCAGTTCTTC; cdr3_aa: CASSLPGLGEQFF
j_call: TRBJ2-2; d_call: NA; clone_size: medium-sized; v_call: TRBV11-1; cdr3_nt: TGTGCCAGCAGCTATGAACGACCAGAGCTGTTTTTT; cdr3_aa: CASSYERPELFF
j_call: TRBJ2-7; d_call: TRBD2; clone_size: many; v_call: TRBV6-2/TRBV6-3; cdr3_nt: TGTGCCAGCAGTCAAAGGACTAGCGGGAGTAGGTACGAGCAGTACTTC; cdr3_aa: CASSQRTSGSRYEQYF
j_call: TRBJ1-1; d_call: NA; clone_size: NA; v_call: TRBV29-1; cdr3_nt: TGCAGCGTACGCGGACAGACGAACACTGAAGCTTTCTTT; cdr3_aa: CSVRGQTNTEAFF
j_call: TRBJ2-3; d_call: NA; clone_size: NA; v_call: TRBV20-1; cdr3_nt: TGCAGTGCTAGCGTTCCCTATCCGGCTCGAGGGAGCACAGATACGCAGTATTTT; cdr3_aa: CSASVPYPARGSTDTQYF
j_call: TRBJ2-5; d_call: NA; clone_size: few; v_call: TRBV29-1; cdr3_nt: TGCAGCGTTGAAGCTAGGGAGGAGACCCAGTACTTC; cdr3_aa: CSVEAREETQYF
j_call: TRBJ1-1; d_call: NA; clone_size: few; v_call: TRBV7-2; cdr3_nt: TGTGCCAGCAGCTTAGGCGGGGTCACGAACACTGAAGCTTTCTTT; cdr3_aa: CASSLGGVTNTEAFF
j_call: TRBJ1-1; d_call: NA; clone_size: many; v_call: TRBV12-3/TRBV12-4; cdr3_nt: TGTGCCAGCAGCCTCATGAACACTGAAGCTTTCTTT; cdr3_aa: CASSLMNTEAFF
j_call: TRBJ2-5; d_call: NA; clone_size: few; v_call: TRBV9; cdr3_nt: TGTGCCAGCAGCACAGACAGCCACCAAGAGACCCAGTACTTC; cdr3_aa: CASSTDSHQETQYF
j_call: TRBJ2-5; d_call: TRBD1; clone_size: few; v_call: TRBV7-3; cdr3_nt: TGTGCCAGCAGCTTAAGCAGGGGGGAGACCCAGTACTTC; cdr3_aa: CASSLSRGETQYF
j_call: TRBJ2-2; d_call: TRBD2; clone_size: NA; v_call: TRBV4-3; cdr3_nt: TGCGCCAGCAGCCAATTGAGCGGGGTGCCGACCACCGGGGAGCTGTTTTTT; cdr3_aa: CASSQLSGVPTTGELFF
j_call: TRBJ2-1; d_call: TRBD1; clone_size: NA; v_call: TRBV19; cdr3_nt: TGTGCCAGTAGTCCGGGACAGGGTGAATACAATGAGCAGTTCTTC; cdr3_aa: CASSPGQGEYNEQFF
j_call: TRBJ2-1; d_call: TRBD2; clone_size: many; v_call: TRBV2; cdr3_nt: TGTGCCAGCAATATACCGGGACTAGCGGGTTACAATGAGCAGTTCTTC; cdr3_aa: CASNIPGLAGYNEQFF
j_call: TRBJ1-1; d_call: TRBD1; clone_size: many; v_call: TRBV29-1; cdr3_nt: TGCAGCGTCTCTGGACAGGCCGGAAGCACTGAAGCTTTCTTT; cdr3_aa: CSVSGQAGSTEAFF
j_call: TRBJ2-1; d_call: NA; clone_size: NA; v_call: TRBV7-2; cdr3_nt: TGTGCCAGCAGCTCGGGGGCCTGGCAGTTCTTC; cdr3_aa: CASSSGAWQFF
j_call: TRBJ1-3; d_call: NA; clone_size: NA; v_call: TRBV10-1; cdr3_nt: TGCGCCAGCAGATCAACGGGACACCGAATTCATATCTCTGGAAACACCATATATTTT; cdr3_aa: CASRSTGHRIHISGNTIYF
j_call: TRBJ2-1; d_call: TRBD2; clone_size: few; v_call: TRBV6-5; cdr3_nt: TGTGCCAGCAGTTATGGGCCGGGAGGGTACAATGAGCAGTTCTTC; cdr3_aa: CASSYGPGGYNEQFF
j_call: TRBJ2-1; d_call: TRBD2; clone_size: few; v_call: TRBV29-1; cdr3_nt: TGCAGCGTTGAAGCTAGCGGGAGAGGGAATGAGCAGTTCTTC; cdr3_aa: CSVEASGRGNEQFF
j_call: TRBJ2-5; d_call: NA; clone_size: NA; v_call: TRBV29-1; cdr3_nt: TGCAGCGTTGGGGGGGTCGAGACCCAGTACTTC; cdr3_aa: CSVGGVETQYF
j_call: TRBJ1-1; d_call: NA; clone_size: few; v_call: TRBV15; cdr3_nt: TGTGCCACCAGCAGAGATTACGGGGGGAACACTGAAGCTTTCTTT; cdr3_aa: CATSRDYGGNTEAFF
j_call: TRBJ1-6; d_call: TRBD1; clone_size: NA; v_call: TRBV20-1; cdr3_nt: TGCAGTGCTAGAGGGGTTTTGTGGGGACAGAATAATTCACCCCTCCACTTT; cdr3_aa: CSARGVLWGQNNSPLHF
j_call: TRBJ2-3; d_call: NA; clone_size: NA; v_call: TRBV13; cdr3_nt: TGTGCCAGCAGCTTAGAGACTTTGGACTTATCTTCAGATACGCAGTATTTT; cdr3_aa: CASSLETLDLSSDTQYF
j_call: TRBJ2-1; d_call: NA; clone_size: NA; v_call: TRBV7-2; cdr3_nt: TGTGCCAGCAGCTTAGTAATGGCGTACAATGAGCAGTTCTTC; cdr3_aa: CASSLVMAYNEQFF
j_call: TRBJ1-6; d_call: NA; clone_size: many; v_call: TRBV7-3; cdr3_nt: TGTGCCAGCAGCTTAGAACGGATTAATTCACCCCTCCACTTT; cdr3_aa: CASSLERINSPLHF
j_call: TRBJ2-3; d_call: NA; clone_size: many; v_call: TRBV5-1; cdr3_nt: TGCGCCAGCAGCTTGGTTCCGGGGGGCAACACAGATACGCAGTATTTT; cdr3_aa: CASSLVPGGNTDTQYF
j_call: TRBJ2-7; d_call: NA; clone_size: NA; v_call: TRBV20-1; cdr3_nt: TGCAGTGCTAGCGGGAGGGGGCGACACGAGCAGTACTTC; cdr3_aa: CSASGRGRHEQYF
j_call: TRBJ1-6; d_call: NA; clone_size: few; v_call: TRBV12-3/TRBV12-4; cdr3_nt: TGTGCCAGCAGTTTAGTCACGGTCTCACCCCTCCACTTT; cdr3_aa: CASSLVTVSPLHF